Listed below are T cell receptor beta chains from one sample, sequenced in a study of identical twins. TCRdb recomputed calls from the 5' RACE reads with MiXCR, one row per CDR3 protein. The sample has under 400,000 distinct CDR3 sequences, approximately 10% seen once. The sequencing input was naive T cells sorted from blood. The receptors shown here come from a woman aged 45-59 years in good health. Each CDR3 is given with its conserved first and last residue. The D gene is left open where the match is weak. Clone size is shown for a subset of rows, as once, few, many or a class of expanded clone.

clone size	D gene	J gene	V gene	CDR3 DNA	CDR3 protein
few	TRBD2	TRBJ2-3	TRBV28	TGTGCCAGCATGCGGGAGGTGGTAGATACGCAGTATTTT	CASMREVVDTQYF
few	NA	TRBJ2-7	TRBV19	TGTGCCAGTAGGGACTATGGCTACGAGCAGTACTTC	CASRDYGYEQYF
NA	NA	TRBJ1-6	TRBV12-3/TRBV12-4	TGTGCCAGCTACGGGCCACCCCTCCACTTT	CASYGPPLHF
many	NA	TRBJ2-2	TRBV7-9	TGTGCCAGCAGCTTGTGGACTCGGCGGACCTCCTACGCCGGGGAGCTGTTTTTT	CASSLWTRRTSYAGELFF
NA	NA	TRBJ2-7	TRBV12-3/TRBV12-4	TGTGCCAGCAGCTGGACAGTGAGCTCCTACGAGCAGTACTTC	CASSWTVSSYEQYF
NA	TRBD1	TRBJ2-7	TRBV4-1	TGCGCCAGCAGCCAAGAGGTGGACAGGGTGGGGCAGTACTTC	CASSQEVDRVGQYF
NA	TRBD1	TRBJ2-7	TRBV20-1	TGCAGTGCTAGGGGCACCGGGACAGGATCCTACGAGCAGTACTTC	CSARGTGTGSYEQYF
NA	TRBD2	TRBJ2-5	TRBV29-1	TGCAGCGTTGAAGGTGCTAGCGGGTTAAAGAAGACCCAGTACTTC	CSVEGASGLKKTQYF
few	NA	TRBJ2-3	TRBV11-3	TGTGCCAGCAGCTTAGATGGGGGGGCTAGCGGACTCACAGATACGCAGTATTTT	CASSLDGGASGLTDTQYF
NA	TRBD2	TRBJ2-1	TRBV20-1	TGCAGTGCTAGGTCCGGACTAGCGGGAGGGCTGGGGGGGCAGTTCTTC	CSARSGLAGGLGGQFF
NA	NA	TRBJ1-1	TRBV14	TGTGCCAGCAGCTCACCCCAGGGGATTGAAGCTTTCTTT	CASSSPQGIEAFF
NA	NA	TRBJ1-2	TRBV29-1	TGCAGCGTTGAGTTTGATGATGGCTACACCTTC	CSVEFDDGYTF
many	TRBD2	TRBJ2-1	TRBV20-1	TGCAGTGCTAGAGATCCCAAAGCGGGAGATCTCAATGAGCAGTTCTTC	CSARDPKAGDLNEQFF
many	TRBD1	TRBJ2-5	TRBV29-1	TGCAGCGTTGAAGGGACAGGGGGCGTCCAGTACTTC	CSVEGTGGVQYF
few	NA	TRBJ2-1	TRBV29-1	TGCAGCGTTGTCAGGGGTTCCTACAATGAGCAGTTCTTC	CSVVRGSYNEQFF
many	TRBD2	TRBJ2-1	TRBV20-1	TGCAGTGCTAGTACACTAGCGTTGTACAATGAGCAGTTCTTC	CSASTLALYNEQFF
few	NA	TRBJ1-2	TRBV15	TGTGCCACCAGCAGACCTCAGGGGCGCGGCTACACCTTC	CATSRPQGRGYTF
few	NA	TRBJ2-3	TRBV24-1	TGTGCCACCAGTGATTTGGGACCGACGGGGGATACGCAGTATTTT	CATSDLGPTGDTQYF
many	TRBD2	TRBJ2-2	TRBV4-2	TGTGCCAGCAGCCGGGGACTAGAAAACACCGGGGAGCTGTTTTTT	CASSRGLENTGELFF
NA	TRBD2	TRBJ2-1	TRBV4-1	TGCGCCAGCAGCCGTCCGGGACTAGCGGTTATGGATGAGCAGTTCTTC	CASSRPGLAVMDEQFF
NA	TRBD1	TRBJ1-2	TRBV25-1	TGTGCCAGCAGTGAGAGGACAGGGCTTGGTTATGGCTACACCTTC	CASSERTGLGYGYTF
many	NA	TRBJ2-5	TRBV5-5	TGTGCCAGCAGCTTGGAATTTGGAGGAGAGACCCAGTACTTC	CASSLEFGGETQYF
NA	NA	TRBJ2-3	TRBV28	TGTGCCAGCCTCCGGGGCGGGTATAGCACAGATACGCAGTATTTT	CASLRGGYSTDTQYF
NA	NA	TRBJ2-7	TRBV29-1	TGCAGCCAAGGGAAACGGAACTACGAGCAGTACTTC	CSQGKRNYEQYF
many	TRBD1	TRBJ1-2	TRBV5-1	TGCGCCAGCAGCTTGGCTGGGACAGCATATGGCTACACCTTC	CASSLAGTAYGYTF
NA	TRBD1	TRBJ2-1	TRBV6-2/TRBV6-3	TGTGCCAACCTGGACAGGGGGAAGCAGTTCTTC	CANLDRGKQFF
NA	NA	TRBJ2-1	TRBV5-1	TGCGCCAGCAGCTTCAAGACGAGCTCCTACAATGAGCAGTTCTTC	CASSFKTSSYNEQFF
many	NA	TRBJ2-5	TRBV6-1	TGTGCCAGCACCGAACCGGGATACCAAGAGACCCAGTACTTC	CASTEPGYQETQYF
many	TRBD2	TRBJ2-7	TRBV29-1	TGCAGCCCCCTGTTTCCGGGACTAGCGACCTACGAGCAGTACTTC	CSPLFPGLATYEQYF
many	TRBD2	TRBJ2-2	TRBV12-3/TRBV12-4	TGTGCCAGCAGTTTGTTTTCCCCTAGCGGGAGAGCCGGGGAGCTGTTTTTT	CASSLFSPSGRAGELFF
few	TRBD1	TRBJ2-6	TRBV25-1	TGTGCCAGCAGTGCGGGGGACAGGGCTGGGGCCAACGTCCTGACTTTC	CASSAGDRAGANVLTF
NA	TRBD1	TRBJ2-2	TRBV4-1	TGCGCCAGCAGCCTGGTCGTGGGGACAGGGGATAACACCGGGGAGCTGTTTTTT	CASSLVVGTGDNTGELFF
NA	TRBD2	TRBJ2-1	TRBV20-1	TGCAGTGCTAGAGGAGCGGGAGGGCTCGATGAGCAGTTCTTC	CSARGAGGLDEQFF
once	TRBD1	TRBJ2-1	TRBV7-9	TGTGCCAGCAGCTTAAGGGCCGGGACAGGGACGAATGAGCAGTTCTTC	CASSLRAGTGTNEQFF
few	TRBD1	TRBJ1-1	TRBV10-3	TGTGCCATCAGCGGGACAGGGGATCGCACTGAAGCTTTCTTT	CAISGTGDRTEAFF
many	NA	TRBJ2-1	TRBV20-1	TGCAGTGCTAGAGATTTGACAGGGAGGTTGGGCGAAAATGAGCAGTTCTTC	CSARDLTGRLGENEQFF
many	NA	TRBJ2-3	TRBV12-3/TRBV12-4	TGTGCCAGCAGTTTTTCGCAAAGCACAGATACGCAGTATTTT	CASSFSQSTDTQYF
NA	NA	TRBJ2-1	TRBV5-1	TGCGCCAGCACCCTCCTTCAAACAGGGAGAGGGAATGAGCAGTTCTTC	CASTLLQTGRGNEQFF
NA	TRBD1	TRBJ2-1	TRBV11-3	TGTGCCAGCAGCCCCGGAGGGGACAGGGTTAGTTATGAGCAGTTCTTC	CASSPGGDRVSYEQFF
NA	TRBD2	TRBJ2-3	TRBV7-8	TGTGCCAGCAGCCTCCGACTAGCGGGAGTCCCAGATACGCAGTATTTT	CASSLRLAGVPDTQYF
NA	NA	TRBJ2-1	TRBV20-1	TGCAGTGTTATGCCCGGGACGAGGGGCTACAATGAGCAGTTCTTC	CSVMPGTRGYNEQFF
few	NA	TRBJ2-5	TRBV29-1	TGCAGCGTCACAGGACGGTACCAAGAGACCCAGTACTTC	CSVTGRYQETQYF
few	NA	TRBJ2-7	TRBV20-1	TGCAGTGCTAGAGATAAAGGGTACGAGCAGTACTTC	CSARDKGYEQYF
many	NA	TRBJ2-2	TRBV5-1	TGCGCCAGCAGCTTGGCCGGGCTCACCGGGGAGCTGTTTTTT	CASSLAGLTGELFF
NA	NA	TRBJ2-5	TRBV2	TGTGCCAGCAGCCCACTCAGAATGTTTTTGCCTCGTAAAGAGACCCAGTACTTC	CASSPLRMFLPRKETQYF
NA	TRBD1	TRBJ2-3	TRBV14	TGTGCCAGCAGCCAAGGTCCCTCTGGGGACAGGGCAACAGATACGCAGTATTTT	CASSQGPSGDRATDTQYF
few	NA	TRBJ1-5	TRBV12-5	TGTGCTAGTGGTTTGGGGGGGCACTTAAATCAGCCCCAGCATTTT	CASGLGGHLNQPQHF
NA	NA	TRBJ2-1	TRBV24-1	TGTGCCACCAGTAGAGCAAGCTCCTACAATGAGCAGTTCTTC	CATSRASSYNEQFF
once	NA	TRBJ2-7	TRBV12-3/TRBV12-4	TGTGCCAGCAGTTTAACAATAGGGACGGGTGAGCAGTACTTC	CASSLTIGTGEQYF
few	NA	TRBJ2-1	TRBV24-1	TGTGCCACCAGTGGAGGACACAATTACAATGAGCAGTTCTTC	CATSGGHNYNEQFF
many	NA	TRBJ1-5	TRBV12-3/TRBV12-4	TGTGCCAGCAGTCCCCTAGGGGGCAATCAGCCCCAGCATTTT	CASSPLGGNQPQHF
NA	TRBD1	TRBJ2-1	TRBV6-5	TGTGCCAGCAGCAACGACAGGGGGCCTTACAATGAGCAGTTCTTC	CASSNDRGPYNEQFF
NA	TRBD1	TRBJ1-5	TRBV12-3/TRBV12-4	TGTGCCAGCAGTTTAGGACAGGGTGGCAATCAGACCCAGCATTTT	CASSLGQGGNQTQHF
few	NA	TRBJ2-2	TRBV12-3/TRBV12-4	TGTGCCAGCACCCTTTTATTGTCGGCGAACACCGGGGAGCTGTTTTTT	CASTLLLSANTGELFF